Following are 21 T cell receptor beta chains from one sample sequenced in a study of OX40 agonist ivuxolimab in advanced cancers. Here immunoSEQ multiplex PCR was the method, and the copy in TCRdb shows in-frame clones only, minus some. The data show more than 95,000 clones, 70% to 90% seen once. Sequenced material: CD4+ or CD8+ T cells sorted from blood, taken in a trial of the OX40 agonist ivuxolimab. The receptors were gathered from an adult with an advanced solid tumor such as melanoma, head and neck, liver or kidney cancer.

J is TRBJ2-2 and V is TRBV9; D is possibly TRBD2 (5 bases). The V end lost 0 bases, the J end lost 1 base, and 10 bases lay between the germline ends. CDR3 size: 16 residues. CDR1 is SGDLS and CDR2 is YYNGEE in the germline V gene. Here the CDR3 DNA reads TGTGCCAGCAGCGTAGGAAATAGCGTGAACACCGGGGAGCTGTTTTTT. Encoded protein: CASSVGNSVNTGELFF.

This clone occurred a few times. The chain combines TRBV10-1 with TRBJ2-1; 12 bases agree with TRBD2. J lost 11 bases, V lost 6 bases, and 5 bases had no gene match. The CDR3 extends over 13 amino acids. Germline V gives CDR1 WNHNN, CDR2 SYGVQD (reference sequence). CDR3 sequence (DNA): TGCGCCAGCAGGGCTAGCGGGGGGGTGAAGCAGTTCTTC. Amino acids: CASRASGGVKQFF.

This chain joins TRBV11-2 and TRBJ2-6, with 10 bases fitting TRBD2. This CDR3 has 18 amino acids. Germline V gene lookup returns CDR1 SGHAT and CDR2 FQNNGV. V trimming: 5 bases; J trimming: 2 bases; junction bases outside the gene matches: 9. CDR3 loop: CASSPSLAGVAGANVLTF. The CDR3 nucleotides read TGTGCCAGCAGCCCAAGTCTAGCGGGGGTAGCTGGGGCCAACGTCCTGACTTTC.

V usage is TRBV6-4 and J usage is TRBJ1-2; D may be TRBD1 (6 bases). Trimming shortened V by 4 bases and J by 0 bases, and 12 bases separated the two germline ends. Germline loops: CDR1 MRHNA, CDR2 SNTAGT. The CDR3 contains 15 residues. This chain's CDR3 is CASSVEQGSNYGYTF. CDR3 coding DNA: TGTGCCAGCAGTGTTGAGCAGGGGTCTAACTATGGCTACACCTTC.

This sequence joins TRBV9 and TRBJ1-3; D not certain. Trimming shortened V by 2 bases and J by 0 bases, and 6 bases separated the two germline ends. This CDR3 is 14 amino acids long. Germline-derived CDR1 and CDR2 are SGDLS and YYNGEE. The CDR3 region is CASSVEGSGNTIYF. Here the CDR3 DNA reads TGTGCCAGCAGCGTTGAGGGCTCTGGAAACACCATATATTTT.

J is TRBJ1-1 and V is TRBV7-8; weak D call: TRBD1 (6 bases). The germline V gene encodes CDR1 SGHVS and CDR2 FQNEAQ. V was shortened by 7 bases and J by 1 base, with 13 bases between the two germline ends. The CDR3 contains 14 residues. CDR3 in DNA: TGTGCCAGCAATAGGGGGTTGGGGAACACTGAAGCTTTCTTT. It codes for CASNRGLGNTEAFF.

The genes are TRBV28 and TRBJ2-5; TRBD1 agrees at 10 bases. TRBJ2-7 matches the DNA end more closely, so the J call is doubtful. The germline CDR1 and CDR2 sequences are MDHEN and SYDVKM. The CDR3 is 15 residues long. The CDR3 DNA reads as TGTGCCAGCAGTGTAAGCGGGACAGGGGCCCACGAGCAGTACTTC. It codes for CASSVSGTGAHEQYF.

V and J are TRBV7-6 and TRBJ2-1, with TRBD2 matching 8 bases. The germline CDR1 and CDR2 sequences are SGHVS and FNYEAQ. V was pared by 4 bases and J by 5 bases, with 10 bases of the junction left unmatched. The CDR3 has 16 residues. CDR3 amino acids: CASSSVPGGAHNEQFF. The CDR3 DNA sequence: TGTGCCAGCAGCTCCGTTCCGGGGGGGGCCCACAATGAGCAGTTCTTC.

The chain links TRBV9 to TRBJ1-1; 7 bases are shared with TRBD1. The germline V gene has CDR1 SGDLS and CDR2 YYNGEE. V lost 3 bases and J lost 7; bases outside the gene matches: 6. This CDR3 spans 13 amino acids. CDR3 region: CASSGDRVVEAFF. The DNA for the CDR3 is TGTGCCAGCAGCGGCGACAGGGTGGTTGAAGCTTTCTTT. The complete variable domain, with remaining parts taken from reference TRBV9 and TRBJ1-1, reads DSGVTQTPKHLITATGQRVTLRCSPRSGDLSVYWYQQSLDQGLQFLIQYYNGEERAKGNILERFSAQQFPDLHSELNLSSLELGDSALYFCASSGDRVVEAFFGQGTRLTVV.

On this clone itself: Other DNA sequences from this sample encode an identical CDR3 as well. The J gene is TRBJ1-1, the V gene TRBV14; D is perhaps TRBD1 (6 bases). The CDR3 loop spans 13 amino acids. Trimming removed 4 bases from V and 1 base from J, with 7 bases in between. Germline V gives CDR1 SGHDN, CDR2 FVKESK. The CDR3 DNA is TGTGCCAGCAGCCGACAGGAGAACACTGAAGCTTTCTTT. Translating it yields CASSRQENTEAFF.

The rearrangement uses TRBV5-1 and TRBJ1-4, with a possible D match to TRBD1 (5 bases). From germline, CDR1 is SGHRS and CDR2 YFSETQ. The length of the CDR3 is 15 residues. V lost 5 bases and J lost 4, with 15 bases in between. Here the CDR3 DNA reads TGCGCCAGCAGTCCTGAGGGGCAGCTTAATGAAAAACTGTTTTTT. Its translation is CASSPEGQLNEKLFF.

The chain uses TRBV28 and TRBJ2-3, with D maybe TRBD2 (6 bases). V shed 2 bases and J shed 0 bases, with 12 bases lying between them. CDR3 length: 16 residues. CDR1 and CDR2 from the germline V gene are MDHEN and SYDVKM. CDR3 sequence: CASSLHQGLSTDTQYF. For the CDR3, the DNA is TGTGCCAGCAGTTTACATCAGGGACTTAGCACAGATACGCAGTATTTT.

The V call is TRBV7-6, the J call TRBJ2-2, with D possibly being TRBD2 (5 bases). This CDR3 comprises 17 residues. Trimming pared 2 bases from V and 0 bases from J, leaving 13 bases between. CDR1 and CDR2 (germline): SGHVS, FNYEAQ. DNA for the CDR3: TGTGCCAGCAGCTTACGGACTCTCAATGCGAACACCGGGGAGCTGTTTTTT. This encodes CASSLRTLNANTGELFF. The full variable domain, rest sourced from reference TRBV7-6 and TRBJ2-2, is GAGVSQSPRYKVTKRGQDVALRCDPISGHVSLYWYRQALGQGPEFLTYFNYEAQQDKSGLPNDRFSAERPEGSISTLTIQRTEQRDSAMYRCASSLRTLNANTGELFFGEGSRLTVL.

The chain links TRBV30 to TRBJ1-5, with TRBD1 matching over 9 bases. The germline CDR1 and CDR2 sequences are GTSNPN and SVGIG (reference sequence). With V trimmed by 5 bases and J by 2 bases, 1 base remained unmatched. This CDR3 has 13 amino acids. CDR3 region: CAWRDRGNQPQHF. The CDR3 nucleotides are TGTGCCTGGCGGGACAGGGGCAATCAGCCCCAGCATTTT. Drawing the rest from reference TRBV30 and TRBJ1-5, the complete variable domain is SQTIHQWPATLVQPVGSPLSLECTVEGTSNPNLYWYRQAAGRGLQLLFYSVGIGQISSEVPQNLSASRPQDRQFILSSKKLLLSDSGFYLCAWRDRGNQPQHFGDGTRLSIL.

In DNA, the CDR3 is TGTGCCAGCAGAGGGTCCCCGAAAAGGTCGGAGCAGTACTTC. Its translation is CASRGSPKRSEQYF. V gene TRBV6-5 combines with J gene TRBJ2-7; D gene ambiguous. The CDR3 contains 14 residues. CDR1 and CDR2 (germline): MNHEY, SVGAGI. V shed 6 bases and J shed 7 bases, with 19 bases lying between them.

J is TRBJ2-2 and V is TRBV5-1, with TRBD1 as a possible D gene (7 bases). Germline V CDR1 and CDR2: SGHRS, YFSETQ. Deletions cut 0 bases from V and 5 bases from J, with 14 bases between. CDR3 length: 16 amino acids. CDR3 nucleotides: TGCGCCAGCAGCTTGGGGGCACAGGGGAGGACCGGGGAGCTGTTTTTT. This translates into CASSLGAQGRTGELFF.

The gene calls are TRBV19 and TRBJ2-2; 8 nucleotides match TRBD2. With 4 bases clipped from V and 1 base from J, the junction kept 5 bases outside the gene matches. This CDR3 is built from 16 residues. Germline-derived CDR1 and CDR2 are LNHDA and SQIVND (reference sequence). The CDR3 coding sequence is TGTGCCAGTAGTACAACTAGCGGCGAGAACACCGGGGAGCTGTTTTTT. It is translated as CASSTTSGENTGELFF.

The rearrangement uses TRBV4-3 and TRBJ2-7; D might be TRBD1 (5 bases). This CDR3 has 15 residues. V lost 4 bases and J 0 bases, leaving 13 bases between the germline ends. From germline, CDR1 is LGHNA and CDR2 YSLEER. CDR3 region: CASSRDDRSSYEQYF. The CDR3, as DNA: TGCGCCAGCAGCCGAGACGACAGAAGCTCCTACGAGCAGTACTTC.

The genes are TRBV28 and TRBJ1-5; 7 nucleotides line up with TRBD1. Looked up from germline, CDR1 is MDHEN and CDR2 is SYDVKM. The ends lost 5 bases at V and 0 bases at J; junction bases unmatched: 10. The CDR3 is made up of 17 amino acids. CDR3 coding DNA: TGTGCCAGCAGTCAACAGGGGTTCGTCGGTAGCAATCAGCCCCAGCATTTT. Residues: CASSQQGFVGSNQPQHF.

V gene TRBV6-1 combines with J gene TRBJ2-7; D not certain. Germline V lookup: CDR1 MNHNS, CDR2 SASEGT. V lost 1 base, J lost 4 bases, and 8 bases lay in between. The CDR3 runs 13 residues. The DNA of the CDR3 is TGTGCCAGCAGTGAAGGGTTCCCTTACGAGCAGTACTTC. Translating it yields CASSEGFPYEQYF.

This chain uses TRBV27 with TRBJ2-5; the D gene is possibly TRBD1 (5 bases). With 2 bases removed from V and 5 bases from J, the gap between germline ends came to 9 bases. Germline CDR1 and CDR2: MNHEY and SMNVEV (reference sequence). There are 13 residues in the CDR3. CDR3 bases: TGTGCCAGCAGTTTAACCAGGGCTGAGACCCAGTACTTC. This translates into CASSLTRAETQYF.